The 4 T cell receptor beta chains given below trace back to one sample, sequenced in a study of T cell repertoires in cytomegalovirus infection. Their cognate antigens are unknown. TCRdb reprocessed the reads via MiXCR and lists one record per CDR3 protein. The sample lists fewer than 650,000 distinct CDR3 sequences; almost 40% were seen once. Here the sequenced sample was cultured PBMCs, taken from culture after CMV antigen stimulation. The receptors were sampled from a human donor in good health (CMV status not recorded). Some clones in this sample may be carry-over from other donors' samples.

V and J are TRBV14 and TRBJ2-5; D possibly uses TRBD1 or TRBD2 (6 bases each). V gave up 8 bases and J gave up 5 bases, with 27 bases separating them. Germline V gene sequence: CDR1 SGHDN, CDR2 FVKESK. CDR3 length: 17 amino acids. CDR3: CASPDVSPGGIRETQYF. The CDR3, as DNA: TGTGCCAGCCCTGATGTGAGTCCCGGGGGCATACGGGAGACCCAGTACTTC.

The rearrangement links TRBV20-1 to TRBJ2-3; the D is unclear. CDR3 length: 11 amino acids. Germline V gives CDR1 DFQATT, CDR2 SNEGSKA (reference sequence). The CDR3 here is CSPEFTDTQYF. In DNA, the CDR3 is TGCAGCCCGGAGTTCACAGATACGCAGTATTTT.

This clonotype has only one observation. This chain links TRBV9 with TRBJ1-6; no clear D gene. The CDR3 totals 14 residues. Germline CDR1 is SGDLS and CDR2 is YYNGEE. V dropped 3 bases and J dropped 9 bases, with 13 bases sitting between them. In DNA form, the CDR3 reads TGTGCCAGCAGCGCCGTGGGCCTCGGTTCACCCCTCCACTTT. Translating it yields CASSAVGLGSPLHF.

This clonotype was recorded once. This sequence joins TRBV12-3 or TRBV12-4 and TRBJ1-1; D is uncertain. CDR3 length equals 13 residues. The V end was cut by 6 bases, the J end by 7 bases, with 15 bases between. The CDR3 DNA is TGTGCCAGCAGGTCAGATCACTGGTATGAAGCTTTCTTT. Translation gives CASRSDHWYEAFF.